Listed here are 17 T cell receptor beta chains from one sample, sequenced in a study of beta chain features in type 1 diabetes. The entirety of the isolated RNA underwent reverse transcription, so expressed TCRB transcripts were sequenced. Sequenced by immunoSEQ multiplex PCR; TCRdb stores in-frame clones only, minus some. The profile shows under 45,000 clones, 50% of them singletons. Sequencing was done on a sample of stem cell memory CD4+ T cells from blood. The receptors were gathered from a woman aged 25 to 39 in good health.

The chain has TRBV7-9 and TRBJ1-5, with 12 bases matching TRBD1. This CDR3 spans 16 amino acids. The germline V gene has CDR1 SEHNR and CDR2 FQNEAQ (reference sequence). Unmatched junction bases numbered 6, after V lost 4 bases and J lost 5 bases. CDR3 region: CASSSGGTGGYQPQHF. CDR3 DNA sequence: TGTGCCAGCAGCTCTGGAGGGACAGGGGGCTATCAGCCCCAGCATTTT.

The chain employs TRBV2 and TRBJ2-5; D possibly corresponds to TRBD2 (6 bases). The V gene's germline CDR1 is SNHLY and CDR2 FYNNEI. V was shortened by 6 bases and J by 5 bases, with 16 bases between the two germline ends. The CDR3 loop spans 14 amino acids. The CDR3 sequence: CASRGDSEWETQYF. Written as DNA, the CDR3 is TGTGCCAGCAGAGGGGACTCCGAATGGGAGACCCAGTACTTC.

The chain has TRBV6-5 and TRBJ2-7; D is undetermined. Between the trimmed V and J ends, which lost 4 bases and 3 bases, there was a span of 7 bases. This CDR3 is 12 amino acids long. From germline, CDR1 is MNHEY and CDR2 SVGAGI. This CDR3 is CASSSGYYEQYF. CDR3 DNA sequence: TGTGCCAGCAGTTCCGGGTACTACGAGCAGTACTTC.

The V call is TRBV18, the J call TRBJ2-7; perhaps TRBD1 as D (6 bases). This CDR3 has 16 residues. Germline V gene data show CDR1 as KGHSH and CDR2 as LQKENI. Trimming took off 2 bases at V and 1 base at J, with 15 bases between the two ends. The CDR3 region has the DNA TGTGCCAGCTCACCAAAAGGGACAAGGGGATCCTACGAGCAGTACTTC. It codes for CASSPKGTRGSYEQYF.

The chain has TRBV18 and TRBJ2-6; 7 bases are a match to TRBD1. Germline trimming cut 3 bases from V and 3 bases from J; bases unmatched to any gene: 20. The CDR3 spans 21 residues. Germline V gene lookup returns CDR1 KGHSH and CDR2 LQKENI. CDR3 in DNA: TGTGCCAGCTCACCCGCTTCCGGGAAGACAGGGTCGAAATTTGGGGCCAACGTCCTGACTTTC. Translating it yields CASSPASGKTGSKFGANVLTF.

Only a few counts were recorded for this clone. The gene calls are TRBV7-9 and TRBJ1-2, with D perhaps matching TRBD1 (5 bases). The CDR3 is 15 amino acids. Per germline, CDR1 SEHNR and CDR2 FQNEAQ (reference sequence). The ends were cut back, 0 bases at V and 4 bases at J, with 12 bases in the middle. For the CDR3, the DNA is TGTGCCAGCAGCTTAGCGGGGCAGCCACCCTATGGCTACACCTTC. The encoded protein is CASSLAGQPPYGYTF.

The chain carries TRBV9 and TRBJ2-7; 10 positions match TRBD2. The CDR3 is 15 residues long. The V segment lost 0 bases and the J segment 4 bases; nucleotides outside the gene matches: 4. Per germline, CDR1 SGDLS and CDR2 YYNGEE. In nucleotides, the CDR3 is TGTGCCAGCAGCGTAGATCCTAGCGGGAGTTACGAGCAGTACTTC. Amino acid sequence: CASSVDPSGSYEQYF.

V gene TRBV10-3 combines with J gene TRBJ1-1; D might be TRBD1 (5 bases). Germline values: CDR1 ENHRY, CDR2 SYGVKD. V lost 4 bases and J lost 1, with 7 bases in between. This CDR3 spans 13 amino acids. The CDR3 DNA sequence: TGTGCCATCAGTGGACAGAAGAACACTGAAGCTTTCTTT. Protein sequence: CAISGQKNTEAFF.

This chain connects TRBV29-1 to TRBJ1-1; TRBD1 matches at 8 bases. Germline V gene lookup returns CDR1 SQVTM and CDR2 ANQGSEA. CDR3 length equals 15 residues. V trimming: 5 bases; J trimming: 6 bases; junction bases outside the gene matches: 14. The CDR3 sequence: CSVTTRTGIFPEAFF. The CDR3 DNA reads TGCAGCGTTACAACACGGACAGGGATATTCCCTGAAGCTTTCTTT.

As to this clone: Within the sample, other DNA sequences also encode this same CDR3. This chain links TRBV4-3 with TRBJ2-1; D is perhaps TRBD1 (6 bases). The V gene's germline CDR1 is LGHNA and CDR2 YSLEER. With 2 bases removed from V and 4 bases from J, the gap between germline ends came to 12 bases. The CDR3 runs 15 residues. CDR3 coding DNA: TGCGCCAGCAGCCAAAGTGGGACATCTTACAATGAGCAGTTCTTC. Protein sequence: CASSQSGTSYNEQFF.

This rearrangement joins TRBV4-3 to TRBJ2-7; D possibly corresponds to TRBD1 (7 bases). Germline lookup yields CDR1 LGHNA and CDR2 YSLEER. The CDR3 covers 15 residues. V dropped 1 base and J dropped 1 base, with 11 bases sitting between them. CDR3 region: CASSQAAGQSYEQYF. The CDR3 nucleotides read TGCGCCAGCAGCCAAGCGGCGGGACAGTCCTACGAGCAGTACTTC.

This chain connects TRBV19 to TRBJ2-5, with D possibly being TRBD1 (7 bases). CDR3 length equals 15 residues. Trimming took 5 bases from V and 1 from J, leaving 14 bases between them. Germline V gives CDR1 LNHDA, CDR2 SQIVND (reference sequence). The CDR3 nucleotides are TGTGCCAGTAGTCCCCAGGGGGGCCTCCAAGAGACCCAGTACTTC. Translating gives CASSPQGGLQETQYF.

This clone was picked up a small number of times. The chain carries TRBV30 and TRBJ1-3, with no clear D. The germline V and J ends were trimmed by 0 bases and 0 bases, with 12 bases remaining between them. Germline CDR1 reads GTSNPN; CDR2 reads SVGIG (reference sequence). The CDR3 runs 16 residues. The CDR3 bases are TGTGCCTGGAGTGTACCGGGGATAGGCTCTGGAAACACCATATATTTT. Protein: CAWSVPGIGSGNTIYF. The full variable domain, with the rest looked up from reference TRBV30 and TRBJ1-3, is SQTIHQWPATLVQPVGSPLSLECTVEGTSNPNLYWYRQAAGRGLQLLFYSVGIGQISSEVPQNLSASRPQDRQFILSSKKLLLSDSGFYLCAWSVPGIGSGNTIYFGEGSWLTVV.

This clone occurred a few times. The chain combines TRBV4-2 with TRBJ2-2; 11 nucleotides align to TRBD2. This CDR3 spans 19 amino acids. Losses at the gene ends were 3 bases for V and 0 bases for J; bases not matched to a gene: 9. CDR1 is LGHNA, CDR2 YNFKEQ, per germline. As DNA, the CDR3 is TGTGCCAGCAGCCATTGGACTAGCGGGCTTACGTCGAACACCGGGGAGCTGTTTTTT. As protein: CASSHWTSGLTSNTGELFF.

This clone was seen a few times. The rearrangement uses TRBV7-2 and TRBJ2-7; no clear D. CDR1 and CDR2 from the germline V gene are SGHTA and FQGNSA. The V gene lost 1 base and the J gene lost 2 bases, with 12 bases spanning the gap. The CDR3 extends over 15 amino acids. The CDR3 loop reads CASSLGPQFTYEQYF. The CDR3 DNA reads TGTGCCAGCAGCTTAGGTCCCCAGTTTACCTACGAGCAGTACTTC.

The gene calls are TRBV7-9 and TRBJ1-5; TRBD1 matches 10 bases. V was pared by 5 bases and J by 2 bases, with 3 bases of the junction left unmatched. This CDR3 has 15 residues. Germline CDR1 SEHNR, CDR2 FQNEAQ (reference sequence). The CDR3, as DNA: TGTGCCAGCAGCCCTGGGACAGGGGGCAATCAGCCCCAGCATTTT. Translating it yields CASSPGTGGNQPQHF.

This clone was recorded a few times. CDR3 DNA sequence: TGTGCCAGCAGTTCCGGGACTAGCAGGAACAATGAGCAGTTCTTC. Translating it yields CASSSGTSRNNEQFF. The chain has TRBV7-2 and TRBJ2-1; 9 bases align to TRBD2. The CDR3 has 15 residues. Germline-derived CDR1 and CDR2 are SGHTA and FQGNSA. V shed 6 bases and J 5 bases; nucleotides not matched to a gene: 8. The full variable domain, in which reference TRBV7-2 and TRBJ2-1 provide the parts outside the CDR3, is GAGVSQSPSNKVTEKGKDVELRCDPISGHTALYWYRQSLGQGLEFLIYFQGNSAPDKSGLPSDRFSAERTGGSVSTLTIQRTQQEDSAVYLCASSSGTSRNNEQFFGPGTRLTVL.